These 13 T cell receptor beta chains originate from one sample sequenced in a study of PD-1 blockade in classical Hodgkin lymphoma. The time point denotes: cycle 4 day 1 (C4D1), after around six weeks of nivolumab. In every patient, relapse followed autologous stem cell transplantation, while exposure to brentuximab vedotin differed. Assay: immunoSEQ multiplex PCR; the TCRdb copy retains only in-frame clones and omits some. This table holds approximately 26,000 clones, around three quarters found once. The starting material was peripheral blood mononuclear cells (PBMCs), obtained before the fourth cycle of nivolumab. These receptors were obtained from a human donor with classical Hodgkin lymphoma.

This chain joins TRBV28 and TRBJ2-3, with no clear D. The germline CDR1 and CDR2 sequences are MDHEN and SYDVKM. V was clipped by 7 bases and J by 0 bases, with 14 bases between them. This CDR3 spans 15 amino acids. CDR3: CASIPPGGSTDTQYF. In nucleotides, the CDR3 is TGTGCCAGCATCCCACCAGGCGGCAGCACAGATACGCAGTATTTT.

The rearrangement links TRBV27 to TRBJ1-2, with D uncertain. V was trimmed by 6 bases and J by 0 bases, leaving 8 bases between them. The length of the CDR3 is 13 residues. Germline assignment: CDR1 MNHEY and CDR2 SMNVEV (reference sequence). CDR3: CASSATANYGYTF. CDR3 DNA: TGTGCCAGCAGCGCTACAGCTAACTATGGCTACACCTTC.

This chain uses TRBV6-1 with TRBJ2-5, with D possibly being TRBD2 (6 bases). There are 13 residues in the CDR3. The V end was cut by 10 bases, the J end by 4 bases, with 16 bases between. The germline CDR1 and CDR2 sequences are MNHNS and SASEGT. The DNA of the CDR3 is TGTGCCACCTCTTCAGTGGGGGGAGAGACCCAGTACTTC. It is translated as CATSSVGGETQYF.

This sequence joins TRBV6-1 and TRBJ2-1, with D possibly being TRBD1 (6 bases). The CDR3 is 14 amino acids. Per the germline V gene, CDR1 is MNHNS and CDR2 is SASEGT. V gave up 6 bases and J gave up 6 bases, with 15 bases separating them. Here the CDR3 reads CASRGTFGGNEQFF. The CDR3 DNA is TGTGCCAGCAGGGGGACATTTGGAGGCAATGAGCAGTTCTTC.

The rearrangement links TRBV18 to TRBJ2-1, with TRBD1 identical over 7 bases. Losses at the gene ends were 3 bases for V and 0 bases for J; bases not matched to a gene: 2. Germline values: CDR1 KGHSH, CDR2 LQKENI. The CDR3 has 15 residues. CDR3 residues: CASSPGTVSYNEQFF. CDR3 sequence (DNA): TGTGCCAGCTCACCGGGGACAGTCTCCTACAATGAGCAGTTCTTC.

The CDR3 nucleotides are TGTGCCAGTGGAGAAAGACAGCTCGTCGCTGGGGCCAACGTCCTGACTTTC. Its protein is CASGERQLVAGANVLTF. The rearrangement links TRBV19 to TRBJ2-6; perhaps TRBD1 as D (5 bases). V was pared by 8 bases and J by 2 bases, with 19 bases between. CDR1 and CDR2 from the germline V gene are LNHDA and SQIVND (reference sequence). The CDR3 is 17 residues long.

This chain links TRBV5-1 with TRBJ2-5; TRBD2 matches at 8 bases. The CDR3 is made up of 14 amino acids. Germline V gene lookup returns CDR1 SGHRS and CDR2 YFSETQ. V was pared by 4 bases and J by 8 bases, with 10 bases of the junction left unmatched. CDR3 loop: CASSPGGGGETQYF. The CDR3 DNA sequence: TGCGCCAGCAGCCCGGGAGGGGGGGGCGAAACCCAGTACTTC.

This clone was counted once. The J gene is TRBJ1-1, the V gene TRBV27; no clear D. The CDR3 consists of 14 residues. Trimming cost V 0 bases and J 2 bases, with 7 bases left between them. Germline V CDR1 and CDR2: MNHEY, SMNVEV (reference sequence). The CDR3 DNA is TGTGCCAGCAGTTTATCGAGTCTAAACACTGAAGCTTTCTTT. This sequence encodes CASSLSSLNTEAFF.

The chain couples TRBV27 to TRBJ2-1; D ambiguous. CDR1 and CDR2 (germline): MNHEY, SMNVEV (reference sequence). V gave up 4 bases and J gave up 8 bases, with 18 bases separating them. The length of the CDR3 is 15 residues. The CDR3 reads CASSSPPRALHEQFF. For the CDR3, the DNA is TGTGCCAGCAGTTCACCCCCCCGAGCATTGCATGAGCAGTTCTTC.

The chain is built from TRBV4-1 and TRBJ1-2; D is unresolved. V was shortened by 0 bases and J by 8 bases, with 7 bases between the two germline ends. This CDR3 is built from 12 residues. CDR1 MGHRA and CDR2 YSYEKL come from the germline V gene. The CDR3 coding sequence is TGCGCCAGCAGCCAAGATGCATGGGGCTACACCTTC. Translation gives CASSQDAWGYTF.

Here the CDR3 reads CASSLYGSGREQYF. The DNA of the CDR3 is TGTGCCAGCAGCTTATACGGGAGCGGGCGCGAGCAGTACTTC. The V gene is TRBV5-8, the J gene TRBJ2-7; possibly TRBD2 for D (6 bases). CDR1 is SGHTS, CDR2 YDEGEE, per germline. There are 14 residues in the CDR3. V dropped 2 bases and J dropped 6 bases, with 15 bases sitting between them.

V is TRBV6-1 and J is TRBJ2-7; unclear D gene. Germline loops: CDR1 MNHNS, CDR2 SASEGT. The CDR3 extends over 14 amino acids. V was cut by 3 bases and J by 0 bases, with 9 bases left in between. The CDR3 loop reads CASSDYGISYEQYF. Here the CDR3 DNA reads TGTGCCAGCAGTGATTATGGGATCTCCTACGAGCAGTACTTC.

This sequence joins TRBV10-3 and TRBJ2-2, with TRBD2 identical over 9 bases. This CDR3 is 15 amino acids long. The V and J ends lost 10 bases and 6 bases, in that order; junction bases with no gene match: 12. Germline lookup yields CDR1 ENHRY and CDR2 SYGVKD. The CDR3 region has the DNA TGTGCCACCGGTTGGACTAGCGATGGACCCGGGGAGCTGTTTTTT. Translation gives CATGWTSDGPGELFF.